A single sample is the source of the 18 T cell receptor beta chains below, sequenced in a study of T cell responses to AZD1222 COVID-19 vaccine. Data came from immunoSEQ multiplex PCR; TCRdb stores just in-frame clones and leaves some out. This table has some 180,000 clones, about 93% appearing once. The source was peripheral blood, collected 28 days after the second dose of the MenACWY control vaccine. These receptor sequences come from an adult who received the MenACWY meningococcal vaccine as a control.

The rearrangement joins TRBV5-5 to TRBJ2-3; D is unclear. CDR3 length: 13 amino acids. Germline lookup yields CDR1 SGHKS and CDR2 YYEKEE (reference sequence). The V end lost 2 bases, the J end lost 6 bases, and 10 bases lay between the germline ends. This CDR3 reads CASSLRIGDTQYF. CDR3 coding DNA: TGTGCCAGCAGCTTACGGATCGGCGATACGCAGTATTTT.

J is TRBJ2-1 and V is TRBV19; 8 bases fit TRBD1. The ends lost 5 bases at V and 8 bases at J; junction bases unmatched: 14. The CDR3 has 16 residues. Germline CDR1 and CDR2: LNHDA and SQIVND (reference sequence). CDR3 in amino acids: CASSGGQALLGDEQFF. The CDR3 nucleotides are TGTGCCAGTAGTGGGGGACAGGCCCTCCTCGGGGATGAGCAGTTCTTC.

The chain is built from TRBV10-1 and TRBJ1-6, with no clear D. The CDR3 spans 9 residues. The germline V gene encodes CDR1 WNHNN and CDR2 SYGVQD (reference sequence). With 7 bases removed from V and 8 bases from J, the gap between germline ends came to 0 bases. The CDR3 protein is CASNSPLHF. DNA of the CDR3: TGCGCCAGCAATTCACCCCTCCACTTT.

The rearrangement joins TRBV5-1 to TRBJ1-1; possible D gene TRBD1, 6 bases. Trimming left V 3 bases short and J 4 bases short, with 16 bases between. Germline CDR1 reads SGHRS; CDR2 reads YFSETQ. CDR3 length equals 15 residues. The CDR3 DNA reads as TGCGCCAGCAGCTACTCCAGGGGAGGGGGCACTGAAGCTTTCTTT. Translating gives CASSYSRGGGTEAFF.

The chain combines TRBV9 with TRBJ2-5, with D possibly matching TRBD1 (7 bases). The CDR3 sequence is 15 residues long. Germline V CDR1 and CDR2: SGDLS, YYNGEE. Trimming took 2 bases from V and 1 from J, leaving 12 bases between them. The CDR3 DNA sequence: TGTGCCAGCAGCGTTCAGGGGGGTTCCCAAGAGACCCAGTACTTC. This sequence encodes CASSVQGGSQETQYF.

This chain links TRBV2 with TRBJ1-2, with D hard to call. Germline V CDR1 and CDR2: SNHLY, FYNNEI. Trimming shortened V by 4 bases and J by 4 bases, and 7 bases separated the two germline ends. The CDR3 is made up of 12 amino acids. CDR3 region: CASSVQIYGYTF. CDR3 nucleotides: TGTGCCAGCAGTGTACAGATCTATGGCTACACCTTC.

J is TRBJ2-5 and V is TRBV4-2; TRBD1 matches 7 bases. Germline-derived CDR1 and CDR2 are LGHNA and YNFKEQ. The CDR3 contains 15 residues. J lost 1 base, V lost 3 bases, and 5 bases had no gene match. CDR3: CASSQTRDSQETQYF. In DNA, the CDR3 is TGTGCCAGCAGCCAGACTCGGGACAGCCAAGAGACCCAGTACTTC.

The count of this clone is one. The chain employs TRBV4-1 and TRBJ1-2; 8 bases map to TRBD1. This CDR3 contains 17 residues. The V gene end was trimmed by 1 base and the J gene end by 0 bases; junction bases not matched to a gene: 7. Per the germline V gene, CDR1 is MGHRA and CDR2 is YSYEKL. The CDR3 DNA reads as TGCGCCAGCAGCCAAGCGCTAGGGACAGGAACTAACTATGGCTACACCTTC. As protein: CASSQALGTGTNYGYTF.

The chain uses TRBV3-1 (or the pseudogene TRBV3-2) and TRBJ2-7; a weak D match, TRBD2 (5 bases). V lost 0 bases and J lost 3, with 12 bases in between. The CDR3 is 15 residues long. CDR1 and CDR2 from the germline V gene are LGHDT and YNNKEL (reference sequence). CDR3 in amino acids: CASSQDNSEGYEQYF. In DNA, the CDR3 is TGTGCCAGCAGCCAAGATAATAGTGAGGGCTACGAGCAGTACTTC.

The chain combines TRBV7-6 with TRBJ2-5; D could derive from TRBD1 or TRBD2 (5 bases each). The CDR3 runs to 14 residues. The germline V gene encodes CDR1 SGHVS and CDR2 FNYEAQ. Between the trimmed V and J ends, which lost 1 base and 4 bases, there was a span of 10 bases. In DNA, the CDR3 is TGTGCCAGCAGCTTAGTCGCTGGGGGAGAGACCCAGTACTTC. This sequence encodes CASSLVAGGETQYF. The variable domain in full, completed from reference TRBV7-6 and TRBJ2-5, reads GAGVSQSPRYKVTKRGQDVALRCDPISGHVSLYWYRQALGQGPEFLTYFNYEAQQDKSGLPNDRFSAERPEGSISTLTIQRTEQRDSAMYRCASSLVAGGETQYFGPGTRLLVL.

The J gene is TRBJ2-1, the V gene TRBV12-3 or TRBV12-4; no firm D call. The CDR3 is 12 residues long. V lost 8 bases, J lost 8 bases, and 13 bases lay in between. The CDR3 nucleotides read TGTGCCAGCTCGGCTCTCTCGGATGAGCAGTTCTTC. Encoded protein: CASSALSDEQFF.

This sequence joins TRBV7-2 and TRBJ1-1; 10 bases are shared with TRBD1. CDR3 length equals 15 residues. Unmatched junction bases numbered 7, after V lost 5 bases and J lost 4 bases. Per germline, CDR1 SGHTA and CDR2 FQGNSA. The DNA for the CDR3 is TGTGCCAGCAGCCAGGGGACAGGGGTGGGCACTGAAGCTTTCTTT. Encoded protein: CASSQGTGVGTEAFF.

On this clone itself: The germline gene is not matched at one end of the junction; a read error may be the cause. The gene calls are TRBV7-7 and TRBJ2-7, with D perhaps matching TRBD1 (5 bases). This CDR3 has 13 residues. Germline loops: CDR1 SSHAT, CDR2 FNYEAQ (reference sequence). CDR3 sequence: CASSLRQGEEQYF. The CDR3 coding sequence is TGTGCTAGCAGCTTGCGGCAGGGTGAAGAGCAGTACTTC.

This chain joins TRBV5-1 and TRBJ1-2; D gene unclear. The germline V gene has CDR1 SGHRS and CDR2 YFSETQ. Trimming took off 0 bases at V and 0 bases at J, with 12 bases between the two ends. The CDR3 has 16 amino acids. CDR3: CASSLGSSTSNYGYTF. The CDR3, as DNA: TGCGCCAGCAGCTTGGGGAGCTCCACCTCTAACTATGGCTACACCTTC.

The J gene is TRBJ2-7, the V gene TRBV18; 10 bases are a match to TRBD2. CDR1 KGHSH and CDR2 LQKENI come from the germline V gene. V was clipped by 6 bases and J by 7 bases; unmatched bases: 21. The CDR3 contains 18 residues. DNA of the CDR3: TGTGCCAGCTCCACAGGACTAGCGGAAAGTGTCGGCCTAGGGGAGCAGTACTTC. It encodes CASSTGLAESVGLGEQYF.

V usage is TRBV27 and J usage is TRBJ1-1; 7 positions agree with TRBD1. This CDR3 is built from 15 residues. Germline loops: CDR1 MNHEY, CDR2 SMNVEV (reference sequence). V was pared by 6 bases and J by 1 base, with 8 bases of the junction left unmatched. The DNA for the CDR3 is TGTGCCAGCAGCGGACCCGGACAGGCGAACACTGAAGCTTTCTTT. Translated, it gives CASSGPGQANTEAFF.

V usage is TRBV9 and J usage is TRBJ2-3, with 14 positions matching TRBD2. Germline assignment: CDR1 SGDLS and CDR2 YYNGEE. The length of the CDR3 is 17 residues. V lost 4 bases and J lost 2; bases outside the gene matches: 6. The CDR3 spells CASSPGTSGGYTDTQYF. CDR3 DNA: TGTGCCAGCAGCCCAGGGACTAGCGGGGGATACACAGATACGCAGTATTTT. Combining the CDR3 with reference TRBV9 and TRBJ2-3 gives the whole variable domain DSGVTQTPKHLITATGQRVTLRCSPRSGDLSVYWYQQSLDQGLQFLIQYYNGEERAKGNILERFSAQQFPDLHSELNLSSLELGDSALYFCASSPGTSGGYTDTQYFGPGTRLTVL.

The chain joins TRBV10-3 to TRBJ1-2; D might be TRBD1 (5 bases). The V and J ends lost 2 bases and 3 bases respectively, with 10 bases between them. Germline loops: CDR1 ENHRY, CDR2 SYGVKD. This CDR3 has 14 amino acids. In DNA form, the CDR3 reads TGTGCCATCAGTGAGAAGGGGCCGTACTATGGCTACACCTTC. This gives the protein CAISEKGPYYGYTF.